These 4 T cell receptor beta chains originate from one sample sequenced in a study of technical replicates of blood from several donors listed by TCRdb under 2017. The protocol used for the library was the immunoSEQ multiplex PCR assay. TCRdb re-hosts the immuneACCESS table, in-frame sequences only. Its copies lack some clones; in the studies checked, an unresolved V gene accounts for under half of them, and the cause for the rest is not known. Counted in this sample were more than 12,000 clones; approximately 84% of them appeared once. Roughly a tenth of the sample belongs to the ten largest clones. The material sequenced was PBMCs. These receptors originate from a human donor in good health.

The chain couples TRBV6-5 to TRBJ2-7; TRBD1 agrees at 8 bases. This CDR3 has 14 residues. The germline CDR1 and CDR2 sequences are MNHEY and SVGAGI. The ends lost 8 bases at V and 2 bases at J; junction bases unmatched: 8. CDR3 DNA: TGTGCCAGCCGGATCTGGACAGGGCCCTACGAGCAGTACTTC. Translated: CASRIWTGPYEQYF.

CDR3 residues: CASTVLYEQYF. The CDR3 region has the DNA TGTGCCAGCACTGTACTCTACGAGCAGTACTTC. This chain links TRBV2 with TRBJ2-7, with no clear D. Germline CDR1 and CDR2: SNHLY and FYNNEI. Trimming stripped 7 bases from V and 3 bases from J, with 7 bases between. The CDR3 sequence is 11 residues long.

The CDR3 nucleotides read TGCGCCAGCAGCCGAGACACGGGGGTCAATCAGCCCCAGCATTTT. Translated, it gives CASSRDTGVNQPQHF. V gene TRBV5-1 combines with J gene TRBJ1-5, with D possibly matching TRBD1 (5 bases). This CDR3 has 15 residues. The germline V gene has CDR1 SGHRS and CDR2 YFSETQ. Trimming took off 4 bases at V and 3 bases at J, with 14 bases between the two ends.

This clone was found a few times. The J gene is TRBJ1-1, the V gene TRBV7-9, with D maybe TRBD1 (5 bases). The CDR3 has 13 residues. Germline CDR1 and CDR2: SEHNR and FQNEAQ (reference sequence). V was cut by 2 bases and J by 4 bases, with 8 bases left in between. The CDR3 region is CASSLQGSTEAFF. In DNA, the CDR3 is TGTGCCAGCAGCTTACAGGGAAGCACTGAAGCTTTCTTT.